These T cell receptor beta chains were read from a single sample in a study of blood T cell repertoires in COVID-19. The method was immunoSEQ multiplex PCR; TCRdb's version includes in-frame clones alone and lacks a portion of them. The sample consists of almost 250,000 clones, about 89% of them appearing once. The sequencing sample was made of PBMCs or T cells enriched from blood (not recorded which). Receptor source: a woman in her thirties who had recovered from COVID-19. CDR3s include the opening cysteine and the closing phenylalanine or tryptophan. Fields, in order: CDR3 length, J gene, V gene, D gene, clone size, CDR3 protein, CDR3 DNA. The D gene is left open where the match is weak. Clone sizes are given selectively: once, few, many, or a class where the clone is expanded.

21 | TRBJ2-1 | TRBV6-2/TRBV6-3 | TRBD1 | - | CASRPLPGQGSPGPRDLGQFF | TGTGCGAGCAGACCTCTCCCGGGACAGGGGTCGCCGGGTCCCCGGGACCTTGGGCAGTTCTTC
14 | TRBJ1-4 | TRBV7-9 | - | few | CASSLPGGNEKLFF | TGTGCCAGCAGCCTACCTGGGGGGAATGAAAAACTGTTTTTT
15 | TRBJ2-3 | TRBV4-1 | TRBD2 | few | CASSQVLSGRDTQYF | TGCGCCAGCAGCCAAGTTCTTAGCGGGAGAGATACGCAGTATTTT
16 | TRBJ2-1 | TRBV4-3 | TRBD1 | - | CASSQAGRGRDNEQFF | TGCGCCAGCAGCCAAGCGGGCAGGGGGCGCGACAATGAGCAGTTCTTC
13 | TRBJ1-5 | TRBV7-2 | - | - | CASREGLNQPQHF | TGTGCCAGCAGGGAGGGTCTAAATCAGCCCCAGCATTTT
15 | TRBJ2-2 | TRBV6-6 | - | - | CASSYSRGNTGELFF | TGTGCCAGCAGTTACTCGAGAGGGAACACCGGGGAGCTGTTTTTT
15 | TRBJ1-5 | TRBV7-2 | - | - | CASSLNRRSNQPQHF | TGTGCCAGCAGCTTAAATAGGAGGAGCAATCAGCCCCAGCATTTT
13 | TRBJ2-1 | TRBV7-2 | - | - | CASSSGQTYEQFF | TGTGCCAGCAGCTCCGGACAGACCTATGAGCAGTTCTTC
11 | TRBJ2-2 | TRBV20-1 | - | - | CSARRGGELFF | TGCAGTGCAAGGCGGGGCGGGGAGCTGTTTTTT
14 | TRBJ1-2 | TRBV19 | TRBD1 | - | CASSIADRGGGYTF | TGTGCCAGTAGTATAGCCGACAGGGGCGGAGGCTACACCTTC
16 | TRBJ2-3 | TRBV4-1 | - | - | CASSPLGGGDTDTQYF | TGCGCCAGCAGCCCCCTAGGGGGAGGGGACACAGATACGCAGTATTTT
12 | TRBJ1-2 | TRBV30 | - | - | CAWSQGNYGYTF | TGTGCCTGGAGTCAGGGAAACTATGGCTACACCTTC
14 | TRBJ2-3 | TRBV11-2 | TRBD2 | - | CASSLDGRADTQYF | TGTGCCAGCAGCTTGGACGGGAGGGCAGATACGCAGTATTTT
16 | TRBJ2-7 | TRBV15 | TRBD2 | - | CATSSLAGGPRREQYF | TGTGCCACCAGCAGTCTAGCGGGAGGGCCCCGGAGGGAGCAGTACTTC
15 | TRBJ1-2 | TRBV7-9 | - | - | CASSSGQRFSYGYTF | TGTGCCAGCAGCTCTGGACAGAGGTTTAGCTATGGCTACACCTTC
13 | TRBJ1-1 | TRBV12-3/TRBV12-4 | - | - | CATAEAGNTEAFF | TGTGCCACGGCTGAGGCGGGAAACACTGAAGCTTTCTTT
14 | TRBJ2-7 | TRBV7-2 | TRBD1 | - | CASSWTGGGNEQYF | TGTGCCAGCAGCTGGACAGGGGGCGGGAACGAGCAGTACTTC
16 | TRBJ2-1 | TRBV11-2 | TRBD2 | - | CASSLEVAGGRDEQFF | TGTGCCAGCAGCTTAGAGGTCGCGGGAGGGAGAGATGAGCAGTTCTTC
13 | TRBJ1-2 | TRBV12-3/TRBV12-4 | - | - | CASSVTMYYGYTF | TGTGCCAGCTCGGTCACCATGTACTATGGCTACACCTTC
17 | TRBJ2-7 | TRBV7-2 | TRBD2 | - | CASSSLAGSLSSYEQYF | TGTGCCAGCAGCTCACTAGCGGGTTCCCTCAGCTCCTACGAGCAGTACTTC
15 | TRBJ2-7 | TRBV3-1/TRBV3-2 | - | - | CASSQDTTSSHEQYF | TGTGCCAGCAGCCAAGATACGACTAGTTCCCACGAGCAGTACTTC
15 | TRBJ2-7 | TRBV5-6 | TRBD1 | - | CASSFGGTGSYEQYF | TGTGCCAGCAGTTTCGGAGGGACAGGGTCATACGAGCAGTACTTC
15 | TRBJ2-6 | TRBV2 | TRBD1 | - | CASSEAGGEANVLTF | TGTGCCAGCAGTGAGGCAGGGGGCGAGGCCAACGTCCTGACTTTC
12 | TRBJ1-1 | TRBV11-1 | - | - | CASSLAGTEAFF | TGTGCCAGCAGCTTGGCGGGCACTGAAGCTTTCTTT
14 | TRBJ1-1 | TRBV7-3 | - | - | CASSLIRVGTEAFF | TGTGCCAGCAGCTTAATCAGGGTCGGCACTGAAGCTTTCTTT
13 | TRBJ2-3 | TRBV18 | - | - | CASSVQGGDTQYF | TGTGCCAGCTCAGTCCAGGGGGGAGATACGCAGTATTTT
16 | TRBJ2-2 | TRBV7-6 | TRBD2 | - | CASSSDSGTNTGELFF | TGTGCCAGCAGCTCCGACAGCGGGACGAACACCGGGGAGCTGTTTTTT
15 | TRBJ2-7 | TRBV15 | TRBD1 | once | CATSRGDRDSYEQYF | TGTGCCACCAGCAGAGGAGACAGGGACTCCTACGAGCAGTACTTC
15 | TRBJ1-6 | TRBV2 | - | - | CASRAQSSYNSPLHF | TGTGCCAGCAGGGCACAGAGCTCCTATAATTCACCCCTCCACTTT
15 | TRBJ2-1 | TRBV27 | TRBD2 | - | CASMTSAYSGNEQFF | TGTGCCAGCATGACTAGCGCCTATTCTGGGAATGAGCAGTTCTTC
16 | TRBJ2-1 | TRBV4-2 | - | - | CASSQEGLALFNEQFF | TGTGCCAGCAGCCAAGAGGGGCTAGCGCTTTTCAATGAGCAGTTCTTC
14 | TRBJ1-1 | TRBV3-1/TRBV3-2 | TRBD1 | once | CASSRRDRNTEAFF | TGTGCCAGCAGCCGCCGGGACAGGAACACTGAAGCTTTCTTT
15 | TRBJ1-5 | TRBV28 | - | - | CASSLRRGATLAQHF | TGTGCCAGCAGTTTACGCAGGGGAGCAACTCTTGCCCAGCATTTT
12 | TRBJ2-3 | TRBV2 | - | - | CASSGLSDTQYF | TGTGCCAGCAGTGGACTCTCGGATACGCAGTATTTT
16 | TRBJ2-3 | TRBV11-2 | TRBD2 | - | CASSLGLAASTDTQYF | TGTGCCAGCAGCTTAGGACTAGCAGCTAGCACAGATACGCAGTATTTT
16 | TRBJ1-1 | TRBV5-1 | TRBD1 | - | CASSEPSTGVGTEAFF | TGCGCCAGCAGCGAACCCTCGACAGGGGTTGGGACTGAAGCTTTCTTT
16 | TRBJ1-6 | TRBV7-8 | - | - | CASSLLGRGSHSPLHF | TGTGCCAGCAGCTTATTAGGCAGGGGAAGCCATTCACCCCTCCACTTT
14 | TRBJ2-3 | TRBV27 | TRBD1 | - | CASSFNRGTDTQYF | TGTGCCAGCAGTTTTAACAGGGGGACGGATACGCAGTATTTT
14 | TRBJ1-1 | TRBV9 | - | - | CASSVFPGDTEAFF | TGTGCCAGCAGCGTATTTCCGGGGGACACTGAAGCTTTCTTT
16 | TRBJ2-1 | TRBV12-2 | - | - | CASRLEGTSSYNEQFF | TGTGCAAGTCGCTTAGAGGGGACTAGCAGCTACAATGAGCAGTTCTTC
12 | TRBJ1-1 | TRBV7-8 | TRBD1 | - | CASSSTGVVAFF | TGTGCCAGCAGCTCAACAGGGGTTGTAGCTTTCTTT
16 | TRBJ1-2 | TRBV6-5 | - | - | CASSSPGQPKNYGYTF | TGTGCCAGCAGTTCCCCTGGACAGCCTAAGAACTATGGCTACACCTTC
14 | TRBJ2-3 | TRBV5-1 | - | - | CASSLGSVTDTQYF | TGCGCCAGCAGCCTGGGGTCGGTCACAGATACGCAGTATTTT
14 | TRBJ2-1 | TRBV19 | - | few | CATRPSRGSNEQFF | TGTGCCACTCGGCCGTCGCGCGGCTCTAATGAGCAGTTCTTC
16 | TRBJ2-3 | TRBV7-3 | TRBD2 | - | CASSLTGGRGVDTQYF | TGTGCCAGCAGCTTAACCGGCGGGAGGGGTGTAGATACGCAGTATTTT
15 | TRBJ2-2 | TRBV11-1 | - | - | CASSPSRFWAGELFF | TGTGCCAGCAGCCCCTCTAGATTCTGGGCCGGGGAGCTGTTTTTT
15 | TRBJ2-1 | TRBV30 | TRBD1 | few | CAWNRGPSSYNEQFF | TGTGCCTGGAACAGGGGGCCTAGCTCCTACAATGAGCAGTTCTTC
15 | TRBJ2-1 | TRBV2 | TRBD2 | - | CASSGNGRVDNEQFF | TGTGCCAGCAGTGGGAACGGGAGGGTTGACAATGAGCAGTTCTTC
15 | TRBJ2-5 | TRBV5-4 | - | - | CASSLSGRQQETQYF | TGTGCCAGCAGCTTAAGTGGGAGGCAACAAGAGACCCAGTACTTC
15 | TRBJ2-1 | TRBV7-2 | TRBD2 | few | CASSYWTSGEPEQFF | TGTGCCAGCAGCTATTGGACTAGCGGGGAGCCTGAGCAGTTCTTC
17 | TRBJ2-3 | TRBV24-1 | - | - | CATSDLKGGASTDTQYF | TGTGCCACCAGTGATTTGAAAGGGGGGGCCTCTACAGATACGCAGTATTTT
16 | TRBJ1-1 | TRBV5-1 | TRBD1 | - | CASSLGQGAGRTEAFF | TGCGCCAGCAGCTTGGGGCAGGGGGCAGGAAGGACTGAAGCTTTCTTT
15 | TRBJ2-2 | TRBV28 | - | - | CASKRLLPNTGELFF | TGTGCCAGCAAACGCCTACTCCCGAACACCGGGGAGCTGTTTTTT
10 | TRBJ1-1 | TRBV20-1 | - | few | CSALRAEAFF | TGCAGTGCCCTACGGGCTGAAGCTTTCTTT
12 | TRBJ1-6 | TRBV6-5 | - | - | CASKTVNSPLHF | TGTGCCAGCAAGACAGTTAATTCACCCCTCCACTTT